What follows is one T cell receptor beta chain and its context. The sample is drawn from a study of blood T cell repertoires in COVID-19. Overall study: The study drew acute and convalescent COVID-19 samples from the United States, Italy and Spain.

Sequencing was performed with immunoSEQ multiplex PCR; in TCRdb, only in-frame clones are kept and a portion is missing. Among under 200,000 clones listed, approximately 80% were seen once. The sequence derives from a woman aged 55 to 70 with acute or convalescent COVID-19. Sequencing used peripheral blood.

This chain's CDR3 is CASSQDRGTVPNEKLFF. CDR3 in DNA: TGCGCCAGCAGCCAAGATAGGGGGACAGTTCCTAATGAAAAACTGTTTTTT. This chain links TRBV4-3 with TRBJ1-4; 7 bases fit TRBD1. In germline, CDR1 is LGHNA, CDR2 YSLEER. This CDR3 has 17 residues. V was clipped by 0 bases and J by 3 bases; unmatched bases: 7.